The present T cell receptor beta chain was sequenced within a study of Tregs in tolerant kidney transplant recipients. Study results and limitations: This study did not directly address biological reproducibility. Expanding Tregs on activated donor B cells appeared to best identify donor-specific TCRbeta clones.

CDR3 length equals 13 residues. Germline CDR1 reads SGDLS; CDR2 reads YYNGEE. V was cut by 0 bases and J by 6 bases, with 9 bases left in between. Measured with immunoSEQ multiplex PCR; TCRdb has only the in-frame clones, and not every one. The sample yields some 240,000 clones, around 81% seen once. Comments on this clone: Its antigen is not identified.

The TCR was taken from a human donor in good health. Material: CD4+ T cells from blood. V gene TRBV9 combines with J gene TRBJ1-1; D gene uncertain. CDR3 sequence: CASSVAPGAEAFF. CDR3 in DNA: TGTGCCAGCAGCGTAGCTCCAGGCGCTGAAGCTTTCTTT.